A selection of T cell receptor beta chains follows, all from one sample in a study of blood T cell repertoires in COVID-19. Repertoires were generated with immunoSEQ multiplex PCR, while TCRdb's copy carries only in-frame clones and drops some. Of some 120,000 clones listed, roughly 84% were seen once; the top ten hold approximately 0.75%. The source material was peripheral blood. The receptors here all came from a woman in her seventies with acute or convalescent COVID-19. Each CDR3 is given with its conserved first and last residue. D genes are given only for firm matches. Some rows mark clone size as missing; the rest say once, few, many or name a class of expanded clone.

CASSSRLAGGRDEQFF | TGTGCCAGCAGCTCTCGACTAGCGGGGGGGCGGGATGAGCAGTTCTTC | TRBJ2-1 | TRBV7-2 | TRBD2 | few
CASRESLNEKLFF | TGTGCCAGTCGCGAAAGTCTTAATGAAAAACTGTTTTTT | TRBJ1-4 | TRBV18 | NA | once
CASSLWLQQETQYF | TGTGCCAGCAGCTTATGGTTACAGCAAGAGACCCAGTACTTC | TRBJ2-5 | TRBV7-9 | NA | NA
CASREEGGGEQFF | TGTGCCAGCAGAGAAGAGGGAGGTGGTGAGCAGTTCTTC | TRBJ2-1 | TRBV12-3/TRBV12-4 | NA | NA
CASSIVAGGFQPQHF | TGTGCCAGTAGTATCGTGGCAGGGGGCTTTCAGCCCCAGCATTTT | TRBJ1-5 | TRBV19 | TRBD1 | NA
CASSFTGVDEQYF | TGTGCCAGCAGCTTTACAGGGGTCGACGAGCAGTACTTC | TRBJ2-7 | TRBV5-6 | TRBD1 | NA
CASSWGRDSNQPQHF | TGTGCCAGCAGCTGGGGCAGGGATAGCAATCAGCCCCAGCATTTT | TRBJ1-5 | TRBV5-8 | NA | few
CASSSLAGYEQYF | TGTGCCAGCAGCTCACTAGCGGGCTACGAGCAGTACTTC | TRBJ2-7 | TRBV7-8 | TRBD2 | NA
CASSPQVKGGGNTIYF | TGTGCCAGCAGCCCCCAGGTTAAGGGAGGTGGAAACACCATATATTTT | TRBJ1-3 | TRBV9 | NA | once
CASSSATSGSTYYEQYF | TGTGCCAGCAGCAGCGCGACTAGCGGGAGCACGTACTACGAGCAGTACTTC | TRBJ2-7 | TRBV27 | TRBD2 | medium-sized
CASTNSGRGGELFF | TGCGCCAGCACAAATAGCGGGAGAGGAGGGGAGCTGTTTTTT | TRBJ2-2 | TRBV5-1 | TRBD2 | NA
CASSLDAGVGNEQFF | TGTGCCAGCAGCCTCGACGCAGGGGTAGGTAATGAGCAGTTCTTC | TRBJ2-1 | TRBV6-4 | NA | NA
CASSSTYNEQFF | TGTGCCAGCAGCTCCACTTACAATGAGCAGTTCTTC | TRBJ2-1 | TRBV7-9 | NA | once
CASSQAGQGVAEAFF | TGTGCCAGCAGCCAAGCAGGGCAGGGGGTCGCTGAAGCTTTCTTT | TRBJ1-1 | TRBV3-1/TRBV3-2 | TRBD1 | NA
CASSQEGRLAGLQETQYF | TGTGCCAGCAGCCAAGAAGGTCGTCTAGCGGGACTCCAAGAGACCCAGTACTTC | TRBJ2-5 | TRBV3-1/TRBV3-2 | TRBD2 | NA
CASKTSGGTDTQYF | TGTGCCAGTAAGACTAGCGGAGGCACAGATACGCAGTATTTT | TRBJ2-3 | TRBV19 | TRBD2 | NA
CASSLRTGAGNTIYF | TGTGCCAGTAGCCTTCGAACAGGGGCTGGAAACACCATATATTTT | TRBJ1-3 | TRBV19 | TRBD1 | few
CASSIPGQAGANVLTF | TGTGCCAGTAGTATCCCCGGACAGGCTGGGGCCAACGTCCTGACTTTC | TRBJ2-6 | TRBV19 | TRBD1 | NA
CASSTTSGRTGTQYF | TGTGCCAGCAGCACTACTAGCGGGAGGACGGGCACGCAGTATTTT | TRBJ2-3 | TRBV7-2 | TRBD2 | NA
CASSPLVGNTEAFF | TGTGCCAGCAGCCCCCTGGTCGGGAACACTGAAGCTTTCTTT | TRBJ1-1 | TRBV7-8 | NA | NA
CASSLGTGSYEQYF | TGTGCCAGCAGCTTAGGGACAGGCTCCTACGAGCAGTACTTC | TRBJ2-7 | TRBV27 | TRBD1 | NA
CASTGQETYEQYF | TGTGCCAGCACGGGACAAGAAACCTACGAGCAGTACTTC | TRBJ2-7 | TRBV6-5 | NA | NA
CASSLGLAVQETQYF | TGTGCCAGTAGTCTCGGACTGGCTGTCCAAGAGACCCAGTACTTC | TRBJ2-5 | TRBV19 | NA | NA
CASTLEGWTDTQYF | TGTGCCAGCACCTTGGAGGGGTGGACAGATACGCAGTATTTT | TRBJ2-3 | TRBV6-5 | NA | NA
CASSLIGGSYNEQFF | TGTGCCAGCAGCTTAATCGGGGGGTCCTACAATGAGCAGTTCTTC | TRBJ2-1 | TRBV7-3 | TRBD2 | NA
CASNLQGAGYGYTF | TGTGCCAGCAACCTACAGGGGGCAGGCTATGGCTACACCTTC | TRBJ1-2 | TRBV6-6 | TRBD1 | NA
CSVARAGNNEQFF | TGCAGCGTTGCCCGGGCAGGGAATAATGAGCAGTTCTTC | TRBJ2-1 | TRBV29-1 | NA | NA
CASSDLGGECTF | TGTGCCAGCAGTGACCTTGGGGGGGAATGCACCTTC | TRBJ1-2 | TRBV6-4 | NA | NA
CASSLSPGTSGRAAVQETQYF | TGCGCCAGCAGCCTAAGTCCCGGGACTAGCGGGAGAGCCGCTGTACAAGAGACCCAGTACTTC | TRBJ2-5 | TRBV4-1 | TRBD2 | NA
CASSGDSRNEQFF | TGTGCCAGCAGTGGGGACTCCCGGAATGAGCAGTTCTTC | TRBJ2-1 | TRBV5-4 | NA | NA
CASSRSPAGQNNYGYTF | TGTGCCAGTAGTAGGAGTCCCGCGGGGCAGAATAACTATGGCTACACCTTC | TRBJ1-2 | TRBV19 | NA | NA
CASSLLGANTGELFF | TGTGCCAGCAGCCTATTGGGAGCGAACACCGGGGAGCTGTTTTTT | TRBJ2-2 | TRBV5-6 | NA | NA
CASSPAIASDEQYF | TGTGCCAGCTCCCCAGCAATTGCATCGGACGAGCAGTACTTC | TRBJ2-7 | TRBV18 | NA | NA
CASGLPPLDKNTEAFF | TGTGCTAGTGGTTTGCCACCCCTGGACAAGAACACTGAAGCTTTCTTT | TRBJ1-1 | TRBV12-5 | NA | NA
CASSLEGQSTREQYF | TGCGCCAGCAGCTTGGAGGGACAGAGTACAAGGGAGCAGTACTTC | TRBJ2-7 | TRBV5-1 | TRBD1 | NA
CASSKEGTTTYEQYF | TGTGCCAGCAGCAAAGAAGGGACAACGACCTACGAGCAGTACTTC | TRBJ2-7 | TRBV21-1 | NA | NA
CASSLDQATNTGELFF | TGTGCCAGCAGCTTGGATCAGGCAACGAACACCGGGGAGCTGTTTTTT | TRBJ2-2 | TRBV7-3 | NA | NA
CASSSGQEAHEQYF | TGTGCCAGCAGCAGCGGACAGGAGGCCCACGAGCAGTACTTC | TRBJ2-7 | TRBV21-1 | NA | NA
CASSAVGEKLFF | TGTGCCAGCTCAGCGGTAGGTGAAAAACTGTTTTTT | TRBJ1-4 | TRBV9 | NA | NA
CASSLARRGNEQFF | TGTGCCAGCAGCTTAGCAAGACGCGGCAATGAGCAGTTCTTC | TRBJ2-1 | TRBV7-2 | NA | NA
CASIPRGGPNTGELFF | TGTGCCAGCATCCCGCGGGGGGGCCCGAACACCGGGGAGCTGTTTTTT | TRBJ2-2 | TRBV6-4 | TRBD2 | once
CASRGGGGFYEQYF | TGTGCCAGCAGAGGGGGAGGGGGGTTTTACGAGCAGTACTTC | TRBJ2-7 | TRBV6-5 | NA | NA
CASSSGPNTQYF | TGCGCCAGTTCTAGCGGCCCCAATACGCAGTATTTT | TRBJ2-3 | TRBV5-1 | TRBD2 | NA
CASSSLQGAIYEQYF | TGTGCCAGTAGTAGCCTACAGGGGGCGATCTACGAGCAGTACTTC | TRBJ2-7 | TRBV19 | TRBD1 | NA
CASREQGPSGGYTF | TGTGCCAGCAGAGAACAGGGGCCCAGCGGTGGCTACACCTTC | TRBJ1-2 | TRBV2 | TRBD1 | NA
CASSRWESSDTQYF | TGCGCCAGCAGCCGCTGGGAGTCATCAGATACGCAGTATTTT | TRBJ2-3 | TRBV5-1 | NA | NA
CASSQEGGFKPQHF | TGTGCCAGCAGCCAAGAGGGCGGGTTCAAACCCCAGCATTTT | TRBJ1-5 | TRBV4-2 | NA | once
CVGQGDNTQYF | TGTGTGGGACAGGGTGACAATACGCAGTATTTT | TRBJ2-3 | TRBV20-1 | TRBD1 | NA
CASSITGAQTAPLHF | TGTGCCAGTAGTATCACAGGGGCCCAAACCGCGCCCCTCCACTTT | TRBJ1-6 | TRBV19 | TRBD1 | NA
CASSSARNEKLFF | TGTGCCAGCAGTTCAGCACGGAATGAAAAACTGTTTTTT | TRBJ1-4 | TRBV12-3/TRBV12-4 | NA | few
CASSQVRGREAFF | TGCGCCAGCAGCCAGGTGCGGGGGAGAGAAGCTTTCTTT | TRBJ1-1 | TRBV5-1 | NA | NA
CAWSKVGGYTEAFF | TGTGCCTGGAGTAAAGTAGGGGGTTACACTGAAGCTTTCTTT | TRBJ1-1 | TRBV30 | NA | once
CASSPPGQLGETQYF | TGTGCCAGCAGCCCCCCGGGACAGCTAGGGGAGACCCAGTACTTC | TRBJ2-5 | TRBV5-4 | TRBD1 | NA
CASSVRLAASYNEQFF | TGTGCCAGCAGTGTAAGGCTAGCTGCCTCCTACAATGAGCAGTTCTTC | TRBJ2-1 | TRBV6-1 | NA | NA
CASSQQPTDRAGEKLFF | TGTGCCAGCAGCCAGCAGCCTACGGACAGGGCTGGGGAAAAACTGTTTTTT | TRBJ1-4 | TRBV4-2 | TRBD1 | NA
CASSRDRGTEAFF | TGCGCCAGCAGCCGGGACAGGGGAACTGAAGCTTTCTTT | TRBJ1-1 | TRBV5-1 | TRBD1 | once
CASARGREKLFF | TGTGCCAGCGCTAGGGGCAGGGAAAAACTGTTTTTT | TRBJ1-4 | TRBV2 | NA | NA
CASYRSGWGYTF | TGTGCCAGCTATCGATCCGGGTGGGGCTACACCTTC | TRBJ1-2 | TRBV27 | NA | few
CASTPARRTGELFF | TGTGCCAGTACCCCGGCTAGACGGACCGGGGAGCTGTTTTTT | TRBJ2-2 | TRBV19 | NA | NA